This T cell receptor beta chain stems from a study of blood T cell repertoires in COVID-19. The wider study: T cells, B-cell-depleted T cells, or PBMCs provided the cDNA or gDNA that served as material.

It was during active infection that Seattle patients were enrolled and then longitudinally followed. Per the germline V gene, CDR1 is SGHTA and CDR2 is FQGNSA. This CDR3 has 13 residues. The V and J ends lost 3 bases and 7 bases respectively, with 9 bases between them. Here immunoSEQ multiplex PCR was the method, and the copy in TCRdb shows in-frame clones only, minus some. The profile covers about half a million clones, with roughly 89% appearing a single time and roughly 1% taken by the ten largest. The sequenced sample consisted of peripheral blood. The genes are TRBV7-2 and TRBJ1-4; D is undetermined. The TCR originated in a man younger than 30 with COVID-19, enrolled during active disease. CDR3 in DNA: TGTGCCAGCAGCTTCGCCGGGTCTGAAAAACTGTTTTTT. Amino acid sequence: CASSFAGSEKLFF. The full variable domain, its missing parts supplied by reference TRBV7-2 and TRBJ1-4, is GAGVSQSPSNKVTEKGKDVELRCDPISGHTALYWYRQSLGQGLEFLIYFQGNSAPDKSGLPSDRFSAERTGGSVSTLTIQRTQQEDSAVYLCASSFAGSEKLFFGSGTQLSVL.